Below are 23 T cell receptor beta chains sequenced from a single sample in a study of CXCR3-negative and CXCR3-positive naive CD8 T cells. UMI-labeled 5' RACE yielded the TRB cDNA libraries. Each CDR3 protein gets one entry in TCRdb, which reprocessed the 5' RACE reads and gives no DNA. With around 40,000 distinct CDR3 sequences in the sample, the ten largest clones hold around 15%. Sequencing input: memory CD8+ T cells from blood. The receptors stem from a human donor in good health. Some clones in this sample may be carry-over from other donors' samples.

V usage is TRBV27 and J usage is TRBJ2-2. The length of the CDR3 is 16 residues. Germline V lookup: CDR1 MNHEY, CDR2 SMNVEV (reference sequence). The CDR3 loop reads CASSLLILGSAGELFF.

The rearrangement links TRBV4-3 to TRBJ2-7. The CDR3 contains 12 residues. Germline V gene lookup returns CDR1 LGHNA and CDR2 YSLEER. The CDR3 loop is CASSQNIYEQYF.

The rearrangement uses TRBV9 and TRBJ2-1; TCRdb reports TRBD2, a call that lacks DNA to check it against. Per the germline V gene, CDR1 is SGDLS and CDR2 is YYNGEE. The CDR3 runs to 15 residues. The CDR3 reads CASSPGGLAINEQFF.

This chain links TRBV4-3 with TRBJ2-7; the D call from TCRdb, TRBD1, cannot be confirmed without DNA. The CDR3 runs to 15 residues. In germline, CDR1 is LGHNA, CDR2 YSLEER. CDR3 residues: CASSQDSGGVYEQYF.

The chain combines TRBV12-3 or TRBV12-4 with TRBJ1-2; TCRdb reports TRBD1, a call that lacks DNA to check it against. This CDR3 is built from 15 residues. This CDR3 is CASSQAGTGEYGYTF.

The chain is built from TRBV5-5 and TRBJ2-7; TCRdb gives TRBD2 as the D gene, but with no DNA this cannot be confirmed. CDR1 and CDR2 from the germline V gene are SGHKS and YYEKEE (reference sequence). The CDR3 loop spans 16 amino acids. Here the CDR3 reads CASSLTSGTGSYEQYF.

This chain connects TRBV20-1 to TRBJ2-3; TCRdb returns TRBD2, unconfirmable since there is no DNA. This CDR3 spans 16 amino acids. Germline V gene sequence: CDR1 DFQATT, CDR2 SNEGSKA (reference sequence). CDR3 residues: CSASPTVLAGRHTQYF.

The chain recombines TRBV20-1 with TRBJ2-7. The CDR3 contains 15 residues. Germline CDR1 and CDR2: DFQATT and SNEGSKA (reference sequence). The CDR3 spells CSARDLWTGAYEQYF.

V and J are TRBV6-5 and TRBJ1-1. This CDR3 has 13 residues. From germline, CDR1 is MNHEY and CDR2 SVGAGI. The CDR3 protein is CASSYGVSTEAFF.

V and J are TRBV7-9 and TRBJ2-7; TCRdb designates TRBD2, a call that cannot be tested without DNA. The CDR3 length is 15 residues. Germline V gene sequence: CDR1 SEHNR, CDR2 FQNEAQ (reference sequence). CDR3: CASSLATSGGSEQYF.

The chain joins TRBV15 to TRBJ2-1; as DNA is missing, the TRBD2 call by TCRdb cannot be tested. Germline values: CDR1 LNHNV, CDR2 YYDKDF (reference sequence). CDR3 size: 16 residues. This chain's CDR3 is CATSRDAGGSYNEQFF.

V and J are TRBV6-6 and TRBJ2-2; TCRdb returns TRBD2, unconfirmable since there is no DNA. CDR3 length equals 15 residues. Germline CDR1 and CDR2: MNHNY and SVGAGI (reference sequence). CDR3 loop: CASSPLAGRAGELFF.

J is TRBJ1-1 and V is TRBV28. Germline-derived CDR1 and CDR2 are MDHEN and SYDVKM. The CDR3 has 15 amino acids. The CDR3 here is CASSFELEGDTEAFF. The variable domain in full, completed from reference TRBV28 and TRBJ1-1, reads DVKVTQSSRYLVKRTGEKVFLECVQDMDHENMFWYRQDPGLGLRLIYFSYDVKMKEKGDIPEGYSVSREKKERFSLILESASTNQTSMYLCASSFELEGDTEAFFGQGTRLTVV.

The rearrangement joins TRBV12-3 or TRBV12-4 to TRBJ2-3; TCRdb indicates TRBD1, and absent DNA this call remains unverified. The CDR3 consists of 14 residues. CDR3 loop: CASSLDGGTDTQYF.

This chain uses TRBV4-3 with TRBJ2-1; TCRdb lists TRBD1, though no DNA is available to test this call. This CDR3 has 17 amino acids. Germline V CDR1 and CDR2: LGHNA, YSLEER. CDR3 loop: CASSQEGVASPYNEQFF.

The chain combines TRBV3-1 with TRBJ2-5; TCRdb's D gene call, TRBD1, goes unchecked for lack of DNA. The CDR3 spans 16 residues. CDR1 is LGHDT, CDR2 YNNKEL, per germline (reference sequence). The CDR3 here is CASSQDRGTGWETQYF.

This rearrangement joins TRBV4-2 to TRBJ1-1; without DNA, the TCRdb call of TRBD1 cannot be checked. CDR1 is LGHNA and CDR2 is YNFKEQ in the germline V gene. CDR3 length: 15 residues. The CDR3 is CASSQETRGDTEAFF.

The CDR3 here is CASLPTGGAPDTQYF. The chain employs TRBV2 and TRBJ2-3; as DNA is missing, the TRBD1 call by TCRdb cannot be tested. CDR3 length equals 15 residues. CDR1 SNHLY and CDR2 FYNNEI come from the germline V gene.

The V gene is TRBV18, the J gene TRBJ2-5; checking the TCRdb D call of TRBD2 is not possible without DNA. Looked up from germline, CDR1 is KGHSH and CDR2 is LQKENI. The CDR3 extends over 16 amino acids. The CDR3 protein is CASSPEPAGVRETQYF.

The CDR3 loop reads CASTPGPAGVVGDYEQYF. The rearrangement uses TRBV9 and TRBJ2-7; as DNA is missing, the TRBD2 call by TCRdb cannot be tested. This CDR3 region has 18 residues. Germline-derived CDR1 and CDR2 are SGDLS and YYNGEE. Complete variable domain (other parts from reference TRBV9 and TRBJ2-7): DSGVTQTPKHLITATGQRVTLRCSPRSGDLSVYWYQQSLDQGLQFLIQYYNGEERAKGNILERFSAQQFPDLHSELNLSSLELGDSALYFCASTPGPAGVVGDYEQYFGPGTRLTVT.

This rearrangement joins TRBV7-9 to TRBJ2-7; TCRdb reports TRBD1, a call that lacks DNA to check it against. From germline, CDR1 is SEHNR and CDR2 FQNEAQ (reference sequence). The CDR3 totals 14 residues. CDR3 in amino acids: CASSSPQGAHEQYF.

This chain joins TRBV29-1 and TRBJ2-7; with no DNA, the TCRdb D assignment of TRBD1 cannot be verified. The CDR3 is 12 amino acids. Per germline, CDR1 SQVTM and CDR2 ANQGSEA. CDR3 protein: CSVEGQGARRYF.

This rearrangement joins TRBV24-1 to TRBJ2-2; TCRdb's assignment of TRBD1 cannot be checked, as there is no DNA. Looked up from germline, CDR1 is KGHDR and CDR2 is SFDVKD. This CDR3 is built from 19 residues. CDR3 residues: CATSDSPWWDRGTAGELFF.